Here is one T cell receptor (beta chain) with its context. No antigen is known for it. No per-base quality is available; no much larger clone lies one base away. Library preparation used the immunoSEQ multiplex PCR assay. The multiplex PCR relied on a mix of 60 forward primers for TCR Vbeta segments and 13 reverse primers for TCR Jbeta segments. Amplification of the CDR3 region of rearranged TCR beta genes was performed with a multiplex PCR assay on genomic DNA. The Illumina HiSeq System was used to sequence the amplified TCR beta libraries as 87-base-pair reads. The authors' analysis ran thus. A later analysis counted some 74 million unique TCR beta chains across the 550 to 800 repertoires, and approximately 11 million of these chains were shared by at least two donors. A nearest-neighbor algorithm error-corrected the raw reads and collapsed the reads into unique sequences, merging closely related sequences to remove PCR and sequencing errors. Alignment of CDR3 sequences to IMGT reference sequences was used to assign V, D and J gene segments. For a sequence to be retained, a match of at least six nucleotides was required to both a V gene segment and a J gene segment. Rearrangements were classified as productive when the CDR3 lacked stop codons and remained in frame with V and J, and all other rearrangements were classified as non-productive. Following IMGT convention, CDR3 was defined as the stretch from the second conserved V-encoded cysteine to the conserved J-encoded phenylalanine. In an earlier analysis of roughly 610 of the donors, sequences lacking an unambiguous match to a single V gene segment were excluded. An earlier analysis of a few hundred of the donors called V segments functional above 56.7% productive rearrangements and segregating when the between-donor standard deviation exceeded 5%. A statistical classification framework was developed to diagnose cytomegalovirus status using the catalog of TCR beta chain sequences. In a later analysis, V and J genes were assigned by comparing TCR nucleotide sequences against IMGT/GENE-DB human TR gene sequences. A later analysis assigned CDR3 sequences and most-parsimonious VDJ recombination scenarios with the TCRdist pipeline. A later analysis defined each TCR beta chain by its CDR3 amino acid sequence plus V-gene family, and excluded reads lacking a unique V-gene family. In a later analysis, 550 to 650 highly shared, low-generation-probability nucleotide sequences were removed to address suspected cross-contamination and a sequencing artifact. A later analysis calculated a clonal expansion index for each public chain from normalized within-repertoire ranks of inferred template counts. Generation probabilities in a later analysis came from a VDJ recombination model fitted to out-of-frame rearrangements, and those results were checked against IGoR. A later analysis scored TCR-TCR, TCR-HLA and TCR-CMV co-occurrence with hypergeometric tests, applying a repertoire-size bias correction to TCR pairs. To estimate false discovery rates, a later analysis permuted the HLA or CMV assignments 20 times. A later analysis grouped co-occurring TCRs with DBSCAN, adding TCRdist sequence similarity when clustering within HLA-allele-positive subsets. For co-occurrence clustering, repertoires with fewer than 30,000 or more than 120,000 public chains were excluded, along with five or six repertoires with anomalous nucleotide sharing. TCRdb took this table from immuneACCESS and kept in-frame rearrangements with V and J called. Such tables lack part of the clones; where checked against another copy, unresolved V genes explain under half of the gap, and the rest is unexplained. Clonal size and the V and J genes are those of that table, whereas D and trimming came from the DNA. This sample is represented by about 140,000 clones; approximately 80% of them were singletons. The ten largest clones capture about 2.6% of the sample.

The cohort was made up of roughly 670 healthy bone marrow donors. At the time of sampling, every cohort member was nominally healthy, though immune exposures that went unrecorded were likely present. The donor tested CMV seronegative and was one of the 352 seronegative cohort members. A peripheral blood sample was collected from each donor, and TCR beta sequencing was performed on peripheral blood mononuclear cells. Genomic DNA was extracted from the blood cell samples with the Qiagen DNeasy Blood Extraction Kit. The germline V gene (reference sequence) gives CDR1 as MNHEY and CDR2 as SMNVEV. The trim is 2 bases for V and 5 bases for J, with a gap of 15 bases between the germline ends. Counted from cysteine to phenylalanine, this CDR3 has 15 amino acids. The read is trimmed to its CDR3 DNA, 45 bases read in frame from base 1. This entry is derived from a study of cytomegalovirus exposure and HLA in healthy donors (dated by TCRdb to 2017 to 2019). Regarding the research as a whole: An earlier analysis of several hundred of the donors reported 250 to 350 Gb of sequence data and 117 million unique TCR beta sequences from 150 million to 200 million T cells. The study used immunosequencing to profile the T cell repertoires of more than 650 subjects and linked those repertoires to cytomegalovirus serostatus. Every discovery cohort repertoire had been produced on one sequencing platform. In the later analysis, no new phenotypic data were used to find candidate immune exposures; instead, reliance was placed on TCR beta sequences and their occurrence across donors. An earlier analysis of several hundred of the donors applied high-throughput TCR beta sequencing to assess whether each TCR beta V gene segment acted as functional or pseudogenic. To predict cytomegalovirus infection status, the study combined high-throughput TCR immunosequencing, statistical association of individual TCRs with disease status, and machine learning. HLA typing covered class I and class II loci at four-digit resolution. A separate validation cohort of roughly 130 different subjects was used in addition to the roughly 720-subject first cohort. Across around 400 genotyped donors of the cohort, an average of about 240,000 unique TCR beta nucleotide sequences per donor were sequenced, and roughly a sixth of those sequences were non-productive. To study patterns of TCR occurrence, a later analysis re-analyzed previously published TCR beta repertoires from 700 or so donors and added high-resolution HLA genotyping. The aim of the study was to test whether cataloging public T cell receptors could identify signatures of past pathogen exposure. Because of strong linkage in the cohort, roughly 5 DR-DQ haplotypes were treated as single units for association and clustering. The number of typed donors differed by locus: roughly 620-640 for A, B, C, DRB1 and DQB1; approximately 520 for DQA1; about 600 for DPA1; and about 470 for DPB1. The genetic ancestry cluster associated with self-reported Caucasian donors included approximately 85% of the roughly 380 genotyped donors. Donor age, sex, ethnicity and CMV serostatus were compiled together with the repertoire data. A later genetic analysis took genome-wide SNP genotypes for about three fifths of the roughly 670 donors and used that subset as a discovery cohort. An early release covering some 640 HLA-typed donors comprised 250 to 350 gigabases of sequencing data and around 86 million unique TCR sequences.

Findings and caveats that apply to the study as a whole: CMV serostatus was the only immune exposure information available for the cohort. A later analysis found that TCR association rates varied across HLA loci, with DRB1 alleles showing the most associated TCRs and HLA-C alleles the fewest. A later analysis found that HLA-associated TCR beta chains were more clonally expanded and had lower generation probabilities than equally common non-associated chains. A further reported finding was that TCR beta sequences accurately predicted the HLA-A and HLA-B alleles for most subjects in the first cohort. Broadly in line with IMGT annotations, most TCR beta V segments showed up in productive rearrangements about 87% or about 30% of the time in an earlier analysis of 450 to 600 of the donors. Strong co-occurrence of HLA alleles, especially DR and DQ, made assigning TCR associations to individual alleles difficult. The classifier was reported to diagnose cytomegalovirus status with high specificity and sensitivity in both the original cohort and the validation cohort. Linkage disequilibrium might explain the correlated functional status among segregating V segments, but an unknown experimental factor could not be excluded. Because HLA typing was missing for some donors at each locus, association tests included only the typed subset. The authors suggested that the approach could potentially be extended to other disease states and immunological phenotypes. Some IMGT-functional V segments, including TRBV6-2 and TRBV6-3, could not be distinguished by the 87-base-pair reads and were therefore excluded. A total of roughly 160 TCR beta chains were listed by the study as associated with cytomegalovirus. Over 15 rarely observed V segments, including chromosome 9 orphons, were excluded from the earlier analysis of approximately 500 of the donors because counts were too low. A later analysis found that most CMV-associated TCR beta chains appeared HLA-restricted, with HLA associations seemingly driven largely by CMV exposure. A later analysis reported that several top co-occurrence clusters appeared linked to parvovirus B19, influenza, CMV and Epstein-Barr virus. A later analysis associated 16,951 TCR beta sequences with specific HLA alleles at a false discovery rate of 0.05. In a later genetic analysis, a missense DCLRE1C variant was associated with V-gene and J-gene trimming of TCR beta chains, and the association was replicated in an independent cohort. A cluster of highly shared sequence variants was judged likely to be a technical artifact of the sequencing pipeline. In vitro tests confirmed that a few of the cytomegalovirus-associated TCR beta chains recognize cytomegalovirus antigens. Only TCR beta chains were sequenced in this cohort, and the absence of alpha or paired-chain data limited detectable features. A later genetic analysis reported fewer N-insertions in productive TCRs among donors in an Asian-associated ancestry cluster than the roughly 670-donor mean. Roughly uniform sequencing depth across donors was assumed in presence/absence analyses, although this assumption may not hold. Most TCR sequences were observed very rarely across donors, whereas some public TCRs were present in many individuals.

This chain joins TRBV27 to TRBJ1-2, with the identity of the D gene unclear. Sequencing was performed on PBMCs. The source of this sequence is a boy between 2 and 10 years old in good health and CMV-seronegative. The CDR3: CASSLRGSATYGYTF. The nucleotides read TGTGCCAGCAGTTTACGAGGGTCCGCGACGTATGGCTACACCTTC.